This is a list of T cell receptor beta chains from one sample in a study of post-analysis software for immune sequencing data. Using its own MiXCR run on the PCR reads, TCRdb lists one record per CDR3 protein. The sample gives hundreds of thousands of distinct CDR3 sequences, more than 50% of which show up once; around 11% is in the top ten. Material: blood. These TCRs come from a girl between 2 and 10 years old with multiple sclerosis. CDR3s include the opening cysteine and the closing phenylalanine or tryptophan. Each record gives: CDR3 protein, CDR3 DNA, J gene, clone size, V gene, D gene. A D gene is named only where the DNA matches it firmly. Clone size is not always given. Where it is, it says once, few, many or a class for expanded clones.

CDR3aa: CASSLRQGAPNEQFF; CDR3nt: TGTGCCAGCAGTTTAAGGCAGGGGGCCCCGAATGAGCAGTTCTTC; j_gene: TRBJ2-1; abundance: few; v_gene: TRBV12-3/TRBV12-4; d_gene: TRBD1
CDR3aa: CASSTGGLNYGYTF; CDR3nt: TGTGCCAGCAGTACAGGGGGCTTGAACTATGGCTACACCTTC; j_gene: TRBJ1-2; abundance: few; v_gene: TRBV6-6; d_gene: TRBD1
CDR3aa: CASSLSRGASTDTQYF; CDR3nt: TGTGCCAGCAGCTTGAGTCGCGGGGCTAGCACAGATACGCAGTATTTT; j_gene: TRBJ2-3; abundance: -; v_gene: TRBV5-5; d_gene: -
CDR3aa: CASSPTGNFVDEQYF; CDR3nt: TGTGCCAGCAGCCCGACAGGGAATTTCGTGGACGAGCAGTACTTC; j_gene: TRBJ2-7; abundance: -; v_gene: TRBV7-3; d_gene: TRBD1
CDR3aa: CASSLHSNKNIQYF; CDR3nt: TGTGCCAGCAGCCTCCACTCCAACAAAAACATTCAGTACTTC; j_gene: TRBJ2-4; abundance: -; v_gene: TRBV9; d_gene: -
CDR3aa: CSAGLGGGTDTQYF; CDR3nt: TGCAGTGCTGGACTAGGTGGTGGCACAGATACGCAGTATTTT; j_gene: TRBJ2-3; abundance: few; v_gene: TRBV20-1; d_gene: TRBD2
CDR3aa: CASRPRSYGYTF; CDR3nt: TGTGCCAGCAGACCCCGGAGCTATGGCTACACCTTC; j_gene: TRBJ1-2; abundance: -; v_gene: TRBV6-2/TRBV6-3; d_gene: -
CDR3aa: CASKESRGADNSPLHF; CDR3nt: TGTGCCAGCAAGGAGAGTAGGGGAGCAGATAATTCACCCCTCCACTTT; j_gene: TRBJ1-6; abundance: -; v_gene: TRBV27; d_gene: -
CDR3aa: CASSPRQGTEAFF; CDR3nt: TGCGCCAGCAGCCCCCGGCAGGGCACTGAAGCTTTCTTT; j_gene: TRBJ1-1; abundance: -; v_gene: TRBV5-1; d_gene: -
CDR3aa: CASSALRDSPLHF; CDR3nt: TGTGCCAGCAGCGCGCTAAGAGATTCACCCCTCCACTTT; j_gene: TRBJ1-6; abundance: once; v_gene: TRBV4-2; d_gene: -
CDR3aa: CSVGRVEETQYF; CDR3nt: TGTAGCGTTGGGCGTGTCGAAGAGACCCAGTACTTC; j_gene: TRBJ2-5; abundance: -; v_gene: TRBV29-1; d_gene: -
CDR3aa: CASRAAGRERIEQFF; CDR3nt: TGTGCCAGCAGGGCGGCGGGGCGGGAGCGAATTGAGCAGTTCTTC; j_gene: TRBJ2-1; abundance: few; v_gene: TRBV11-2; d_gene: TRBD2
CDR3aa: CASSFTESDNYGYTF; CDR3nt: TGTGCCAGCAGTTTTACAGAAAGCGATAACTATGGCTACACCTTC; j_gene: TRBJ1-2; abundance: -; v_gene: TRBV12-3/TRBV12-4; d_gene: -
CDR3aa: CASRPGQMNTEAFF; CDR3nt: TGCGCCAGCAGACCAGGACAGATGAACACTGAAGCTTTCTTT; j_gene: TRBJ1-1; abundance: few; v_gene: TRBV5-1; d_gene: -
CDR3aa: CSVAASGTSTDTQYF; CDR3nt: TGCAGCGTTGCGGCTAGCGGGACAAGCACAGATACGCAGTATTTT; j_gene: TRBJ2-3; abundance: -; v_gene: TRBV29-1; d_gene: TRBD2
CDR3aa: CASSFTRDTQYF; CDR3nt: TGTGCCAGCAGTTTTACTAGGGATACGCAGTATTTT; j_gene: TRBJ2-3; abundance: few; v_gene: TRBV6-5; d_gene: -
CDR3aa: CASSFNRGTTEAFF; CDR3nt: TGTGCCAGCAGTTTTAACAGGGGGACAACTGAAGCTTTCTTT; j_gene: TRBJ1-1; abundance: -; v_gene: TRBV12-3/TRBV12-4; d_gene: TRBD1
CDR3aa: CASTLSAVGYSGANILTF; CDR3nt: TGTGCCAGCACCCTATCGGCAGTGGGATACTCTGGGGCCAACATCCTGACTTTC; j_gene: TRBJ2-6; abundance: once; v_gene: TRBV6-2/TRBV6-3; d_gene: -
CDR3aa: CASSKGGGLAGSPYNEQFF; CDR3nt: TGTGCCAGCAGCAAAGGAGGAGGACTAGCGGGGTCCCCCTACAATGAGCAGTTCTTC; j_gene: TRBJ2-1; abundance: -; v_gene: TRBV7-4; d_gene: TRBD2
CDR3aa: CASSARGGETQYF; CDR3nt: TGTGCCAGCAGCGCACGGGGGGGAGAGACCCAGTACTTC; j_gene: TRBJ2-5; abundance: few; v_gene: TRBV9; d_gene: TRBD2
CDR3aa: CASSSGQGNEKLFF; CDR3nt: TGCGCCAGCAGCTCGGGACAGGGTAATGAAAAACTGTTTTTT; j_gene: TRBJ1-4; abundance: many; v_gene: TRBV12-3/TRBV12-4; d_gene: TRBD1
CDR3aa: CASSQESFRLVSKYEQYF; CDR3nt: TGTGCCAGCAGCCAAGAATCGTTCCGACTAGTGTCTAAATACGAGCAGTACTTC; j_gene: TRBJ2-7; abundance: -; v_gene: TRBV3-1; d_gene: -
CDR3aa: CSALRDSSSYEQYF; CDR3nt: TGCAGCGCCCTCCGGGACAGCAGCTCCTACGAGCAGTACTTC; j_gene: TRBJ2-7; abundance: few; v_gene: TRBV29-1; d_gene: TRBD1
CDR3aa: CASSAGLAGDGELFF; CDR3nt: TGTGCCAGCAGCGCAGGACTAGCGGGGGACGGGGAGCTGTTTTTT; j_gene: TRBJ2-2; abundance: -; v_gene: TRBV7-2; d_gene: TRBD2
CDR3aa: CASSLEPGQGGNEQFF; CDR3nt: TGCGCCAGCAGCTTGGAACCGGGACAGGGGGGCAATGAGCAGTTCTTC; j_gene: TRBJ2-1; abundance: -; v_gene: TRBV5-1; d_gene: TRBD1
CDR3aa: CSASVAFSYNEQFF; CDR3nt: TGCAGTGCTAGCGTAGCGTTCTCCTACAATGAGCAGTTCTTC; j_gene: TRBJ2-1; abundance: few; v_gene: TRBV20-1; d_gene: -
CDR3aa: CASSLLSGTGKTQYF; CDR3nt: TGTGCCAGCAGTTTATTGAGCGGGACGGGGAAGACCCAGTACTTC; j_gene: TRBJ2-5; abundance: few; v_gene: TRBV28; d_gene: TRBD2
CDR3aa: CASSLNPLHHNEQFF; CDR3nt: TGTGCCAGCAGTTTAAACCCGCTCCACCACAATGAGCAGTTCTTC; j_gene: TRBJ2-1; abundance: -; v_gene: TRBV27; d_gene: -
CDR3aa: CASSAAGLGTDTQYF; CDR3nt: TGTGCCAGCAGCGCTGCGGGACTAGGTACAGATACGCAGTATTTT; j_gene: TRBJ2-3; abundance: -; v_gene: TRBV9; d_gene: TRBD2
CDR3aa: CSARDSGESYGYTF; CDR3nt: TGCAGTGCCCGGGACAGCGGAGAAAGCTATGGCTACACCTTC; j_gene: TRBJ1-2; abundance: -; v_gene: TRBV20-1; d_gene: TRBD1
CDR3aa: CASKGDRADETQYF; CDR3nt: TGCGCCAGTAAAGGCGACAGGGCGGACGAGACCCAGTACTTC; j_gene: TRBJ2-5; abundance: -; v_gene: TRBV5-1; d_gene: TRBD1
CDR3aa: CASSVREGRNIQYF; CDR3nt: TGCGCCAGCAGTGTGAGAGAGGGGAGAAACATTCAGTACTTC; j_gene: TRBJ2-4; abundance: few; v_gene: TRBV10-2; d_gene: -
CDR3aa: CSARDGGRPQETQYF; CDR3nt: TGCAGTGCCCGGGACGGCGGGAGACCACAAGAGACCCAGTACTTC; j_gene: TRBJ2-5; abundance: -; v_gene: TRBV20-1; d_gene: TRBD2
CDR3aa: CASSLAAGQGLYTQYF; CDR3nt: TGCGCCAGCAGTCTGGCGGCGGGACAGGGCCTTTATACGCAGTATTTT; j_gene: TRBJ2-3; abundance: -; v_gene: TRBV5-1; d_gene: TRBD1
CDR3aa: CASTLGPQETQYF; CDR3nt: TGTGCCAGCACCCTGGGGCCCCAAGAGACCCAGTACTTC; j_gene: TRBJ2-5; abundance: -; v_gene: TRBV6-4; d_gene: -
CDR3aa: CASTRTSGAYNEQFF; CDR3nt: TGTGCCAGCACCCGGACTAGCGGGGCCTACAATGAGCAGTTCTTC; j_gene: TRBJ2-1; abundance: -; v_gene: TRBV12-3/TRBV12-4; d_gene: TRBD2
CDR3aa: CASSLAPGESYGYTF; CDR3nt: TGCGCCAGCAGCTTAGCGCCAGGGGAGTCCTATGGCTACACCTTC; j_gene: TRBJ1-2; abundance: -; v_gene: TRBV5-1; d_gene: -
CDR3aa: CASSFLRSYEQYF; CDR3nt: TGTGCCAGCTCCTTCTTAAGATCGTACGAGCAGTACTTC; j_gene: TRBJ2-7; abundance: -; v_gene: TRBV5-8; d_gene: -
CDR3aa: CASRGASSTDTQYF; CDR3nt: TGTGCCAGCAGGGGGGCCTCTAGCACAGATACGCAGTATTTT; j_gene: TRBJ2-3; abundance: -; v_gene: TRBV25-1; d_gene: -
CDR3aa: CSARDPSGSSYEQYF; CDR3nt: TGCAGTGCTAGAGATCCTAGCGGGAGCTCCTACGAGCAGTACTTC; j_gene: TRBJ2-7; abundance: few; v_gene: TRBV20-1; d_gene: TRBD2
CDR3aa: CASSQTFDTEAFF; CDR3nt: TGCGCCAGCAGCCAGACATTCGACACTGAAGCTTTCTTT; j_gene: TRBJ1-1; abundance: -; v_gene: TRBV4-3; d_gene: -
CDR3aa: CASSPNPGGLDTQYF; CDR3nt: TGTGCCAGCAGCCCGAACCCCGGGGGTTTAGATACGCAGTATTTT; j_gene: TRBJ2-3; abundance: once; v_gene: TRBV5-5; d_gene: -
CDR3aa: CASSYPSRGTQYF; CDR3nt: TGTGCCAGCAGTTATCCGAGCAGGGGGACGCAGTATTTT; j_gene: TRBJ2-3; abundance: few; v_gene: TRBV6-5; d_gene: TRBD1
CDR3aa: CASSNQGIYGYTF; CDR3nt: TGTGCCAGCAGTAATCAGGGGATCTATGGCTACACCTTC; j_gene: TRBJ1-2; abundance: -; v_gene: TRBV6-5; d_gene: -
CDR3aa: CSVEDASLYGYTF; CDR3nt: TGCAGCGTTGAAGATGCATCGCTCTATGGCTACACCTTC; j_gene: TRBJ1-2; abundance: -; v_gene: TRBV29-1; d_gene: -
CDR3aa: CASRNQGNEQFF; CDR3nt: TGTGCCAGCAGGAATCAGGGTAATGAGCAGTTCTTC; j_gene: TRBJ2-1; abundance: -; v_gene: TRBV6-6; d_gene: -
CDR3aa: CASSGSRGRRTDTQYF; CDR3nt: TGTGCCAGCAGTGGTTCAAGGGGGCGCCGCACAGATACGCAGTATTTT; j_gene: TRBJ2-3; abundance: -; v_gene: TRBV6-1; d_gene: TRBD1
CDR3aa: CASSILRDRTTDTQYF; CDR3nt: TGTGCCAGCAGCATCCTCCGGGACAGGACCACAGATACGCAGTATTTT; j_gene: TRBJ2-3; abundance: -; v_gene: TRBV9; d_gene: TRBD1
CDR3aa: CSARGTGRDTQYF; CDR3nt: TGCAGTGCTAGAGGAACAGGAAGAGATACGCAGTATTTT; j_gene: TRBJ2-3; abundance: few; v_gene: TRBV20-1; d_gene: -
CDR3aa: CSARRESETQYF; CDR3nt: TGCAGCGCCCGCAGGGAGTCGGAGACCCAGTACTTC; j_gene: TRBJ2-5; abundance: -; v_gene: TRBV29-1; d_gene: -
CDR3aa: CSVLPLQGGTDTQYF; CDR3nt: TGCAGCGTTCTCCCGTTACAGGGCGGCACAGATACGCAGTATTTT; j_gene: TRBJ2-3; abundance: -; v_gene: TRBV29-1; d_gene: -
CDR3aa: CASSERMGQGARTGELFF; CDR3nt: TGTGCCAGCAGTGAAAGAATGGGACAGGGGGCGAGGACCGGGGAGCTGTTTTTT; j_gene: TRBJ2-2; abundance: -; v_gene: TRBV25-1; d_gene: TRBD1
CDR3aa: CSARASGSTPDTQYF; CDR3nt: TGCAGTGCTAGAGCTAGCGGTTCCACTCCAGATACGCAGTATTTT; j_gene: TRBJ2-3; abundance: -; v_gene: TRBV20-1; d_gene: TRBD2
CDR3aa: CASRLGGGSWYEQYF; CDR3nt: TGTGCCAGCAGACTCGGGGGGGGTAGTTGGTACGAGCAGTACTTC; j_gene: TRBJ2-7; abundance: -; v_gene: TRBV12-3/TRBV12-4; d_gene: TRBD2
CDR3aa: CAISGGPGELFF; CDR3nt: TGTGCCATCAGTGGGGGGCCCGGGGAGCTGTTTTTT; j_gene: TRBJ2-2; abundance: -; v_gene: TRBV10-3; d_gene: -
CDR3aa: CASSPRENEQFF; CDR3nt: TGTGCCAGCAGTCCCAGGGAAAATGAGCAGTTCTTC; j_gene: TRBJ2-1; abundance: few; v_gene: TRBV2; d_gene: -
CDR3aa: CASSSPGQAADTQYF; CDR3nt: TGTGCCAGCAGTTCCCCGGGACAGGCAGCAGATACGCAGTATTTT; j_gene: TRBJ2-3; abundance: -; v_gene: TRBV27; d_gene: TRBD1